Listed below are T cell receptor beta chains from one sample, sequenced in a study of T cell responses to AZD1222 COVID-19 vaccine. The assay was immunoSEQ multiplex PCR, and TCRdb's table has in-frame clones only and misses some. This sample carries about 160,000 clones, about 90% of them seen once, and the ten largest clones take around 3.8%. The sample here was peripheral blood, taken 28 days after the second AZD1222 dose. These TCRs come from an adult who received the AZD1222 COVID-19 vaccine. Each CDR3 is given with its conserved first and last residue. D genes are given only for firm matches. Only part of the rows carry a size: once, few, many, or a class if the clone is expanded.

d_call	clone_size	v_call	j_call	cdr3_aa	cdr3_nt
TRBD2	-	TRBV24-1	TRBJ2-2	CATSDPSGRNTGELFF	TGTGCCACCAGTGATCCTAGCGGGCGGAACACCGGGGAGCTGTTTTTT
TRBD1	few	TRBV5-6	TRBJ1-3	CASSLARGFGTGNTIYF	TGTGCCAGCAGCTTGGCCAGGGGGTTCGGTACTGGAAACACCATATATTTT
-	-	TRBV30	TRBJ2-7	CAWSRGGAPYEQYF	TGTGCCTGGAGTAGAGGGGGAGCGCCCTACGAGCAGTACTTC
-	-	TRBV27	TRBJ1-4	CASSLYGDREKLFF	TGTGCCAGCAGTTTATACGGGGACCGTGAAAAACTGTTTTTT
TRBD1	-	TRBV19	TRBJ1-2	CASSMKQGADYGYTF	TGTGCCAGTAGTATGAAACAGGGGGCGGACTATGGCTACACCTTC
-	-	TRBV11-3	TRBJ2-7	CASSPYRDYEQYF	TGTGCCAGCAGCCCCTACAGGGACTACGAGCAGTACTTC
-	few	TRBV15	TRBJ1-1	CATSRGGHIRLLNTEAFF	TGTGCCACCAGCAGGGGGGGCCATATTAGGCTTCTGAACACTGAAGCTTTCTTT
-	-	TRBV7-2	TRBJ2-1	CASSLDNRVVNEQFF	TGTGCCAGCAGCTTAGACAACAGGGTGGTGAATGAGCAGTTCTTC
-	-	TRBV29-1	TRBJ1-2	CSVETLQGDGYGYTF	TGCAGCGTTGAAACTCTACAGGGTGATGGCTATGGCTACACCTTC
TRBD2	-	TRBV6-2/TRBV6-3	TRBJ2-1	CASSSDSGRAYNEQFF	TGTGCCAGCAGTTCCGATAGCGGGAGGGCGTACAATGAGCAGTTCTTC
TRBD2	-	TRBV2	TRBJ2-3	CASRLGLAVSTDTQYF	TGTGCCAGCAGACTAGGACTAGCGGTGAGCACAGATACGCAGTATTTT
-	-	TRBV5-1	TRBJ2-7	CASSSDGASYEQYF	TGCGCCAGCAGCTCTGACGGCGCTTCCTACGAGCAGTACTTC
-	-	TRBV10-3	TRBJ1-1	CAITPGNTEAFF	TGTGCCATCACCCCGGGGAACACTGAAGCTTTCTTT
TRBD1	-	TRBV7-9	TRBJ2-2	CASSPDRDNTGELFF	TGTGCCAGCAGCCCCGACAGGGATAACACCGGGGAGCTGTTTTTT
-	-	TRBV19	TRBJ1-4	CASSTPQTGEKLFF	TGTGCCAGTAGTACTCCGCAAACAGGGGAAAAACTGTTTTTT
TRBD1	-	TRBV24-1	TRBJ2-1	CATSTGGSEQFF	TGTGCCACCAGTACAGGGGGCAGTGAGCAGTTCTTC
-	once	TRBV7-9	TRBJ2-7	CASSRAGSRYEQYF	TGTGCCAGCAGCCGGGCCGGGAGCAGATACGAGCAGTACTTC
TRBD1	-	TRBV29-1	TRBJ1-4	CSVEGQRDGKLFF	TGCAGCGTTGAGGGACAGAGGGATGGAAAACTGTTTTTT
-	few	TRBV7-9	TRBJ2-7	CASSLPRPGEQYF	TGTGCCAGCAGCTTACCACGGCCGGGCGAGCAGTACTTC
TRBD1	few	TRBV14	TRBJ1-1	CASSQNRGRGAFF	TGTGCCAGCAGCCAGAACAGGGGGCGCGGGGCTTTCTTT
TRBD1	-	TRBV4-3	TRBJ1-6	CASSQDPQGDSPLHF	TGCGCCAGCAGCCAAGATCCCCAGGGGGATTCACCCCTCCACTTT
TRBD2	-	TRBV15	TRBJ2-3	CATSRVRTSGTSADTQYF	TGTGCCACCAGCAGAGTGAGGACTAGCGGGACTTCAGCAGATACGCAGTATTTT
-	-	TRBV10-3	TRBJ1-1	CAISGLDRENTEAFF	TGTGCCATCAGTGGACTGGACCGGGAAAACACTGAAGCTTTCTTT
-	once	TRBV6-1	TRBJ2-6	CASSEAGASGANVLTF	TGTGCCAGCAGTGAAGCAGGCGCCTCTGGGGCCAACGTCCTGACTTTC
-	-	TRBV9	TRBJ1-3	CASSATGGNCYF	TGTGCCAGCAGCGCCACGGGAGGGAATTGTTATTTT
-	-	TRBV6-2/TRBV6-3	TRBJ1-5	CASSYAGRNNQPQHF	TGTGCCAGCAGTTACGCCGGACGGAACAATCAGCCCCAGCATTTT
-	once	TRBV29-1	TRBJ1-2	CSVGTDGVYGYTF	TGCAGCGTTGGGACGGACGGAGTTTATGGCTACACCTTC
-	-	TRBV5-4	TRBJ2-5	CASSLPKETQYF	TGTGCCAGCAGCTTGCCCAAAGAGACCCAGTACTTC
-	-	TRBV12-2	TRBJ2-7	CASRLAREWGRYEQYF	TGTGCAAGTCGCTTAGCACGTGAGTGGGGGCGCTACGAGCAGTACTTC
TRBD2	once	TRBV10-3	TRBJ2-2	CAISRGSGPKNTGELFF	TGTGCCATCAGCCGCGGTAGCGGGCCCAAGAACACCGGGGAGCTGTTTTTT
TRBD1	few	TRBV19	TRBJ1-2	CASSIFPGTGQDGYTF	TGTGCCAGTAGTATATTTCCCGGGACAGGGCAGGATGGCTACACCTTC
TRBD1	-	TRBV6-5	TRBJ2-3	CASSFDRAGTDTQYF	TGTGCCAGCAGTTTTGACAGGGCGGGCACAGATACGCAGTATTTT
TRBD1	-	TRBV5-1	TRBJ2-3	CASSSTGPADTQYF	TGCGCCAGCAGCTCGACAGGGCCCGCAGATACGCAGTATTTT
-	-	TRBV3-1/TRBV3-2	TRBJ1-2	CASSPYSARTPREGYTF	TGTGCCAGCAGCCCCTACAGTGCCAGGACTCCAAGGGAGGGCTACACCTTC
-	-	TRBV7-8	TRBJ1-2	CASSSRLSSWDGYTF	TGTGCCAGCAGCTCGCGCCTTTCGTCGTGGGACGGCTACACCTTC